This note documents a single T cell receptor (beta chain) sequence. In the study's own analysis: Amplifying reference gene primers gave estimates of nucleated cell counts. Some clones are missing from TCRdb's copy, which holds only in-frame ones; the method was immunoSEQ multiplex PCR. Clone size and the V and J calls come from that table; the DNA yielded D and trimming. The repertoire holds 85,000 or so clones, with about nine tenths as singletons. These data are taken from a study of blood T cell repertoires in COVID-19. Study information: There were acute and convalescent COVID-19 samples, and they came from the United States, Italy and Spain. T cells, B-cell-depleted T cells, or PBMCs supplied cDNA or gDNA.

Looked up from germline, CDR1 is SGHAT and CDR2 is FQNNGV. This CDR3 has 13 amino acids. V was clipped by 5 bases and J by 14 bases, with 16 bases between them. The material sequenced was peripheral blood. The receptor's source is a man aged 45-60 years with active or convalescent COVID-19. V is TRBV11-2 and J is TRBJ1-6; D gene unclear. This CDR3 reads CASSPTLTEALHF. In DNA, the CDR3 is TGTGCCAGCAGCCCTACACTGACGGAGGCCCTCCACTTT.